This TCR beta chain is drawn from a study of blood T cell repertoires in COVID-19. The wider study: Sites in the United States, Italy and Spain provided acute and convalescent COVID-19 samples.

Generated by immunoSEQ multiplex PCR, the TCRdb table keeps only in-frame clones and is missing some. This repertoire shows 150,000 or so clones, 86% found once; its top ten account for about 3.9%. The source is a woman in her 70s with acute or convalescent COVID-19. Sequencing was done on a sample of peripheral blood.

DNA for the CDR3: TGTGCCACCAGCAGAGATAGGAACAGGGGAGGTGGCTACACCTTC. Residues: CATSRDRNRGGGYTF. This chain links TRBV15 with TRBJ1-2, with TRBD1 identical over 7 bases. The CDR3 is 15 residues long. Germline lookup yields CDR1 LNHNV and CDR2 YYDKDF (reference sequence). J lost 7 bases, V lost 0 bases, and 8 bases had no gene match.